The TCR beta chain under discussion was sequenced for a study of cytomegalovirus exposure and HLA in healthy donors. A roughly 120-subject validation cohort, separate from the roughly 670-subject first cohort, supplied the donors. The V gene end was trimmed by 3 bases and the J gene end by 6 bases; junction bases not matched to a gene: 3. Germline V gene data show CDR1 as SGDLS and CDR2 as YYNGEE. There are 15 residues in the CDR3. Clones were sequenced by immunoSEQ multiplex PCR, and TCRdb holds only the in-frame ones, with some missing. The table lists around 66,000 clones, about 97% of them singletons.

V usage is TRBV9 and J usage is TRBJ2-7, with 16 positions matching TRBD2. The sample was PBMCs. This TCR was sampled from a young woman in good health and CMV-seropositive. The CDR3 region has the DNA TGTGCCAGCAGCGCCGGGACTAGCGGGAGGGCCGAGCAGTACTTC. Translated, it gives CASSAGTSGRAEQYF.